The next 28 T cell receptor beta chains were all read from a single sample in a study of blood T cell repertoires in COVID-19. Repertoires were generated with immunoSEQ multiplex PCR, while TCRdb's copy carries only in-frame clones and drops some. The sample lists about 170,000 clones; about 86% were seen once. Sequences were obtained from peripheral blood. Receptors were obtained from a man aged 70-80 years with active or convalescent COVID-19.

This clone came up a few times. J is TRBJ1-1 and V is TRBV25-1, with 11 bases that match TRBD1. Germline CDR1 and CDR2: MGHDK and SYGVNS. This CDR3 contains 16 residues. The V gene end was trimmed by 6 bases and the J gene end by 2 bases; junction bases not matched to a gene: 8. CDR3 in amino acids: CASSDPGTGGNTEAFF. The CDR3 DNA sequence: TGTGCCAGCAGCGACCCTGGGACAGGGGGAAACACTGAAGCTTTCTTT.

The chain carries TRBV6-5 and TRBJ2-1, with 10 bases lining up with TRBD2. CDR1 and CDR2 (germline): MNHEY, SVGAGI. The CDR3 totals 16 residues. V shed 3 bases and J 5 bases; nucleotides not matched to a gene: 7. The CDR3 DNA reads TGTGCCAGCAGTTATTTGGCTAGCGGGGGAAACAATGAGCAGTTCTTC. The encoded protein is CASSYLASGGNNEQFF.

The gene calls are TRBV5-5 and TRBJ1-2, with TRBD1 identical over 9 bases. In germline, CDR1 is SGHKS, CDR2 YYEKEE (reference sequence). This CDR3 is built from 16 residues. V dropped 0 bases and J dropped 2; count of bases not matched to a gene: 5. In DNA, the CDR3 is TGTGCCAGCAGCTTGGTTGGTGGGACAGGGAACTATGGCTACACCTTC. The encoded protein is CASSLVGGTGNYGYTF.

J is TRBJ1-4 and V is TRBV30; D not resolved. CDR3 size: 12 residues. Germline V gene data show CDR1 as GTSNPN and CDR2 as SVGIG (reference sequence). V lost 0 bases and J lost 8, with 7 bases in between. CDR3 in DNA: TGTGCCTGGAGTGTAAACAGAGAAAAACTGTTTTTT. Protein sequence: CAWSVNREKLFF. Filled out from reference TRBV30 and TRBJ1-4, the complete variable domain reads SQTIHQWPATLVQPVGSPLSLECTVEGTSNPNLYWYRQAAGRGLQLLFYSVGIGQISSEVPQNLSASRPQDRQFILSSKKLLLSDSGFYLCAWSVNREKLFFGSGTQLSVL.

This chain uses TRBV6-6 with TRBJ1-5; TRBD1 matches 8 bases. The V gene's germline CDR1 is MNHNY and CDR2 SVGAGI (reference sequence). The length of the CDR3 is 16 residues. The junction had 9 bases not matched to a gene; V was cut back by 4 bases and J by 4 bases. CDR3 residues: CASSSPRDRLNQPQHF. The DNA of the CDR3 is TGTGCCAGCAGTTCACCCCGGGACAGGTTGAATCAGCCCCAGCATTTT.

The chain has TRBV4-3 and TRBJ2-5; TRBD2 matches at 11 bases. The ends lost 2 bases at V and 3 bases at J; junction bases unmatched: 2. Germline lookup yields CDR1 LGHNA and CDR2 YSLEER. This CDR3 has 15 residues. The CDR3 protein is CASSQKLAGEETQYF. In DNA form, the CDR3 reads TGCGCCAGCAGCCAAAAACTAGCGGGGGAAGAGACCCAGTACTTC.

The rearrangement links TRBV30 to TRBJ1-2; no clear D. In germline, CDR1 is GTSNPN, CDR2 SVGIG (reference sequence). The CDR3 totals 11 residues. Trimming pared 2 bases from V and 5 bases from J, leaving 6 bases between. CDR3 nucleotides: TGTGCCTGGAGTAGGCGGTATGGCTACACCTTC. Its protein product is CAWSRRYGYTF.

V and J are TRBV14 and TRBJ1-1, with D perhaps TRBD1 (6 bases). CDR1 is SGHDN, CDR2 FVKESK, per germline. The V end was cut by 2 bases, the J end by 3 bases, with 7 bases between. The CDR3 spans 13 residues. DNA of the CDR3: TGTGCCAGCAGCCAAAACAGGGACACTGAAGCTTTCTTT. It is translated as CASSQNRDTEAFF.

The chain uses TRBV3-1 (or the pseudogene TRBV3-2) and TRBJ2-6; D unclear. Trimming stripped 0 bases from V and 2 bases from J, with 5 bases between. Germline V lookup: CDR1 LGHDT, CDR2 YNNKEL (reference sequence). The CDR3 is made up of 15 amino acids. In DNA form, the CDR3 reads TGTGCCAGCAGCCAAGATAGTACTGGGGCCAACGTCCTGACTTTC. It yields the protein CASSQDSTGANVLTF.

The chain is built from TRBV7-6 and TRBJ2-5, with 7 bases that match TRBD1. J lost 3 bases, V lost 5 bases, and 3 bases had no gene match. The germline V gene encodes CDR1 SGHVS and CDR2 FNYEAQ. CDR3 length: 13 amino acids. CDR3 sequence reads: CASSPTGKETQYF. CDR3 nucleotide sequence: TGTGCCAGCAGCCCGACAGGGAAAGAGACCCAGTACTTC.

The chain joins TRBV29-1 to TRBJ2-5; 9 nucleotides match TRBD1. Trimming cost V 8 bases and J 1 base; bases outside gene matches: 11. The CDR3 is made up of 15 amino acids. From germline, CDR1 is SQVTM and CDR2 ANQGSEA. CDR3 in DNA: TGCAGCCTTTTTGAAGGACAGGGGACCCAAGAGACCCAGTACTTC. Protein sequence: CSLFEGQGTQETQYF.

The rearrangement joins TRBV3-1 (or the pseudogene TRBV3-2) to TRBJ1-4; D is possibly TRBD1 (5 bases). Germline values: CDR1 LGHDT, CDR2 YNNKEL (reference sequence). The CDR3 is made up of 14 amino acids. Trimming left V 6 bases short and J 2 bases short, with 10 bases between. This chain's CDR3 is CASRLTVTNEKLFF. Here the CDR3 DNA reads TGTGCCAGCAGACTGACAGTTACTAATGAAAAACTGTTTTTT.

J is TRBJ2-3 and V is TRBV7-9, with 8 bases that match TRBD1. CDR3 size: 15 residues. V trimming: 5 bases; J trimming: 6 bases; junction bases outside the gene matches: 10. Germline V CDR1 and CDR2: SEHNR, FQNEAQ (reference sequence). In nucleotides, the CDR3 is TGTGCCAGCAGCCAGGGGGCGACCGGGGGTGATACGCAGTATTTT. As protein: CASSQGATGGDTQYF.

The chain has TRBV9 and TRBJ2-1, with a tentative D call TRBD1 (7 bases). V shed 0 bases and J shed 9 bases, with 16 bases lying between them. The CDR3 spans 15 residues. Germline CDR1 is SGDLS and CDR2 is YYNGEE. Here the CDR3 reads CASSVGVRQGGEQFF. The CDR3 DNA is TGTGCCAGCAGCGTAGGGGTCAGGCAGGGGGGTGAGCAGTTCTTC.

The chain couples TRBV7-8 to TRBJ2-7; D might be TRBD2 (6 bases). There are 14 residues in the CDR3. The germline CDR1 and CDR2 sequences are SGHVS and FQNEAQ. Trimming took off 5 bases at V and 5 bases at J, with 16 bases between the two ends. The CDR3, as DNA: TGTGCCAGCAGCCCAGTTCTAGCGCCCAACGAGCAGTACTTC. This gives the protein CASSPVLAPNEQYF. Together with reference TRBV7-8 and TRBJ2-7, the CDR3 gives the full variable domain: GAGVSQSPRYKVAKRGQDVALRCDPISGHVSLFWYQQALGQGPEFLTYFQNEAQLDKSGLPSDRFFAERPEGSVSTLKIQRTQQEDSAVYLCASSPVLAPNEQYFGPGTRLTVT.

In its sample, this clone was seen once. V usage is TRBV7-2 and J usage is TRBJ2-3, with D perhaps TRBD1 (5 bases). V lost 3 bases, J lost 4 bases, and 8 bases lay in between. Germline V gene lookup returns CDR1 SGHTA and CDR2 FQGNSA. The CDR3 extends over 13 amino acids. The CDR3, as DNA: TGTGCCAGCAGCTTGGTAGGGGCAGATACGCAGTATTTT. Residues: CASSLVGADTQYF. Supplemented by reference TRBV7-2 and TRBJ2-3, the full variable domain reads GAGVSQSPSNKVTEKGKDVELRCDPISGHTALYWYRQSLGQGLEFLIYFQGNSAPDKSGLPSDRFSAERTGGSVSTLTIQRTQQEDSAVYLCASSLVGADTQYFGPGTRLTVL.

This clone has a handful of counts. This chain connects TRBV13 to TRBJ2-5, with D perhaps matching TRBD1 (5 bases). Germline V gene data show CDR1 as PRHDT and CDR2 as FYEKMQ (reference sequence). V was cut by 1 base and J by 5 bases, with 11 bases left in between. The CDR3 runs 14 residues. CDR3: CASSLEGQGETQYF. As DNA, the CDR3 is TGTGCCAGCAGCTTAGAGGGCCAGGGTGAGACCCAGTACTTC. Combining the CDR3 with reference TRBV13 and TRBJ2-5 gives the whole variable domain AAGVIQSPRHLIKEKRETATLKCYPIPRHDTVYWYQQGPGQDPQFLISFYEKMQSDKGSIPDRFSAQQFSDYHSELNMSSLELGDSALYFCASSLEGQGETQYFGPGTRLLVL.

V is TRBV7-2 and J is TRBJ1-5; 7 bases fit TRBD1. The CDR3 consists of 15 residues. Germline trimming cut 3 bases from V and 0 bases from J; bases unmatched to any gene: 2. Germline V gives CDR1 SGHTA, CDR2 FQGNSA. This CDR3 is CASSFGQASNQPQHF. The CDR3 DNA reads TGTGCCAGCAGCTTCGGACAGGCTAGCAATCAGCCCCAGCATTTT.

The V call is TRBV3-1 (or the pseudogene TRBV3-2), the J call TRBJ2-1; D possibly corresponds to TRBD1 (7 bases). V dropped 4 bases and J dropped 1 base, with 11 bases sitting between them. This CDR3 spans 15 amino acids. Germline assignment: CDR1 LGHDT and CDR2 YNNKEL (reference sequence). Here the CDR3 reads CASSRRGQSYNEQFF. The CDR3 nucleotides are TGTGCCAGCAGCCGGCGGGGACAGTCCTACAATGAGCAGTTCTTC.

This clone was detected once. The gene calls are TRBV20-1 and TRBJ2-7; 7 bases match TRBD1. Germline V CDR1 and CDR2: DFQATT, SNEGSKA (reference sequence). The length of the CDR3 is 15 residues. Unmatched junction bases numbered 9, after V lost 3 bases and J lost 1 base. As DNA, the CDR3 is TGCAGTGCTAGTAAACCGACAGGGCTATCCTACGAGCAGTACTTC. Residues: CSASKPTGLSYEQYF.

The chain combines TRBV6-5 with TRBJ1-2, with a weak D call TRBD1 (5 bases). The CDR3 sequence is 15 residues long. The germline CDR1 and CDR2 sequences are MNHEY and SVGAGI. V lost 6 bases, J lost 0 bases, and 14 bases lay in between. CDR3 amino acids: CASRATGLANYGYTF. Written as DNA, the CDR3 is TGTGCCAGCAGAGCTACAGGCTTAGCTAACTATGGCTACACCTTC.

This clone was observed a handful of times. The rearrangement links TRBV7-3 to TRBJ1-1, with 7 bases that match TRBD1. Germline CDR1 and CDR2: SGHTA and FQGTGA. The CDR3 length is 15 residues. Germline trimming cut 0 bases from V and 2 bases from J; bases unmatched to any gene: 3. CDR3 sequence: CASSLTRDRNTEAFF. The CDR3 coding sequence is TGTGCCAGCAGCTTAACTCGGGACAGAAACACTGAAGCTTTCTTT.

This chain connects TRBV10-1 to TRBJ1-1; 11 nucleotides align to TRBD1. The CDR3 totals 15 residues. From germline, CDR1 is WNHNN and CDR2 SYGVQD (reference sequence). J was trimmed by 2 bases and V by 2 bases; bases with no gene match: 1. DNA for the CDR3: TGCGCCAGCAGTGAGAGGACAGGGGGCAACACTGAAGCTTTCTTT. This codes for CASSERTGGNTEAFF.

The chain employs TRBV2 and TRBJ2-5, with D tentatively TRBD2 (6 bases). Germline V gene sequence: CDR1 SNHLY, CDR2 FYNNEI. The CDR3 has 15 residues. V lost 6 bases, J lost 5 bases, and 19 bases lay in between. This chain's CDR3 is CASRDPGGGRETQYF. CDR3 DNA sequence: TGTGCCAGCAGGGACCCCGGGGGAGGTAGGGAGACCCAGTACTTC.

The chain employs TRBV18 and TRBJ2-7, with 11 bases matching TRBD1. This CDR3 spans 15 amino acids. With 6 bases clipped from V and 1 base from J, the junction kept 5 bases outside the gene matches. CDR1 is KGHSH and CDR2 is LQKENI in the germline V gene. The CDR3 region has the DNA TGTGCCAGCTCCCGAGGACAGGGGGCTTCCTACGAGCAGTACTTC. Translating gives CASSRGQGASYEQYF.

The chain recombines TRBV11-2 with TRBJ2-3; 9 bases match TRBD2. This CDR3 region has 15 residues. The germline V gene has CDR1 SGHAT and CDR2 FQNNGV. Trimming cost V 1 base and J 5 bases; bases outside gene matches: 4. CDR3 sequence reads: CASSLGSGGLDTQYF. The CDR3 DNA follows: TGTGCCAGCAGCTTAGGTAGCGGGGGCTTAGATACGCAGTATTTT.

The chain links TRBV14 to TRBJ2-7, with 11 nucleotides matching TRBD2. This CDR3 has 15 amino acids. Germline V gene data show CDR1 as SGHDN and CDR2 as FVKESK. Trimming cost V 5 bases and J 3 bases; bases outside gene matches: 6. For the CDR3, the DNA is TGTGCCAGCAGCACGGGACTAGCGGATCTCTACGAGCAGTACTTC. Protein: CASSTGLADLYEQYF.

The chain combines TRBV24-1 with TRBJ2-7; possible D gene TRBD2, 5 bases. Deletions cut 1 base from V and 4 bases from J, with 7 bases between. The germline gives CDR1 KGHDR, CDR2 SFDVKD. The CDR3 loop spans 13 amino acids. The CDR3 loop is CATSDFPGYEQYF. CDR3 DNA: TGTGCCACCAGTGATTTTCCGGGATACGAGCAGTACTTC.